The next 13 T cell receptor beta chains were all read from a single sample in a study of T cell changes during pregnancy in multiple sclerosis. The protocol was immunoSEQ multiplex PCR, while the TCRdb copy is restricted to in-frame clones and leaves out a portion. The sample has some 64,000 clones, about 90% seen once. The sample in question was peripheral blood, obtained in the first trimester of pregnancy. These receptors were collected from a female donor with multiple sclerosis, enrolled in a pregnancy study.

This chain connects TRBV9 to TRBJ2-1; TRBD2 matches 7 bases. Germline V lookup: CDR1 SGDLS, CDR2 YYNGEE. This CDR3 region has 16 residues. V lost 2 bases, J lost 0 bases, and 5 bases stayed unmatched. The CDR3 protein is CASSVSLADSYNEQFF. The CDR3 region has the DNA TGTGCCAGCAGCGTGAGCCTAGCGGACTCCTACAATGAGCAGTTCTTC.

The sample holds a few counts of this clone. The rearrangement uses TRBV5-4 and TRBJ1-2, with a possible D match to TRBD1 (6 bases). There are 14 residues in the CDR3. The V end lost 4 bases, the J end lost 8 bases, and 18 bases lay between the germline ends. Germline V gene sequence: CDR1 SGHNT, CDR2 YYREEE (reference sequence). CDR3 coding DNA: TGTGCCAGCAGCCCTCTAGGGGGATCAGGGGGCTACACCTTC. Its translation: CASSPLGGSGGYTF.

The table lists this clone with a count of one. V is TRBV7-3 and J is TRBJ1-1; 8 bases align to TRBD1. V trimming: 5 bases; J trimming: 2 bases; junction bases outside the gene matches: 10. CDR3 length: 16 amino acids. CDR1 is SGHTA, CDR2 FQGTGA, per germline. CDR3 sequence reads: CASSKYADRANTEAFF. For the CDR3, the DNA is TGTGCCAGCAGCAAATACGCGGACAGGGCAAACACTGAAGCTTTCTTT.

This chain connects TRBV6-1 to TRBJ2-1, with D possibly TRBD2 on 5 matching bases. Trimming shortened V by 6 bases and J by 0 bases, and 12 bases separated the two germline ends. The CDR3 covers 15 residues. Germline V gene sequence: CDR1 MNHNS, CDR2 SASEGT. CDR3 nucleotide sequence: TGTGCCAGCAGGAGAGGGCTCTCCTCCTACAATGAGCAGTTCTTC. Translation gives CASRRGLSSYNEQFF.

This rearrangement joins TRBV19 to TRBJ1-1, with TRBD1 matching 7 bases. Per germline, CDR1 LNHDA and CDR2 SQIVND (reference sequence). This CDR3 region has 13 residues. Trimming at V came to 4 bases and at J to 5 bases, leaving 4 bases not matched to a gene. The CDR3 sequence: CASSTRDSTEAFF. Here the CDR3 DNA reads TGTGCCAGTAGTACCCGGGACAGTACTGAAGCTTTCTTT.

This chain joins TRBV19 and TRBJ2-3, with 9 bases aligning to TRBD2. In germline, CDR1 is LNHDA, CDR2 SQIVND (reference sequence). With V trimmed by 5 bases and J by 0 bases, 9 bases remained unmatched. This CDR3 is 17 amino acids long. The CDR3 DNA sequence: TGTGCCAGTAGTCCCCCCAGACTAGCGGAGAGCACAGATACGCAGTATTTT. Its protein product is CASSPPRLAESTDTQYF.

The chain has TRBV19 and TRBJ2-7; possibly TRBD2 for D (6 bases). Germline V lookup: CDR1 LNHDA, CDR2 SQIVND (reference sequence). This CDR3 has 13 amino acids. V lost 1 base and J 2 bases, leaving 6 bases between the germline ends. The CDR3 region is CASSIGGTYEQYF. The DNA of the CDR3 is TGTGCCAGTAGTATAGGCGGGACCTACGAGCAGTACTTC.

V usage is TRBV5-5 and J usage is TRBJ1-2; TRBD1 might be the D (5 bases). CDR1 is SGHKS, CDR2 YYEKEE, per germline (reference sequence). V was clipped by 1 base and J by 3 bases, with 16 bases between them. The CDR3 sequence is 16 residues long. The CDR3 sequence is CASSLSDLGGDYGYTF. The CDR3 nucleotides are TGTGCCAGCAGCTTGTCCGATTTGGGAGGGGACTATGGCTACACCTTC. The variable domain in full, with the rest retrieved from reference TRBV5-5 and TRBJ1-2, is DAGVTQSPTHLIKTRGQQVTLRCSPISGHKSVSWYQQVLGQGPQFIFQYYEKEERGRGNFPDRFSARQFPNYSSELNVNALLLGDSALYLCASSLSDLGGDYGYTFGSGTRLTVV.

This CDR3 reads CASSPTNTGNNEQFF. Written as DNA, the CDR3 is TGTGCCAGCTCACCAACAAACACAGGCAACAATGAGCAGTTCTTC. The chain couples TRBV18 to TRBJ2-1; tentatively, D is TRBD1 (5 bases). Germline CDR1 reads KGHSH; CDR2 reads LQKENI. The CDR3 runs to 15 residues. The V end was cut by 2 bases, the J end by 5 bases, with 13 bases between.

V and J are TRBV19 and TRBJ1-1; D call uncertain. The CDR3 loop spans 15 amino acids. The V gene's germline CDR1 is LNHDA and CDR2 SQIVND (reference sequence). The V end lost 2 bases, the J end lost 1 base, and 11 bases lay between the germline ends. CDR3 DNA: TGTGCCAGTAGTATAAATGCACACCCGAACACTGAAGCTTTCTTT. Translation: CASSINAHPNTEAFF.

This chain links TRBV27 with TRBJ2-2; D is uncertain. The CDR3 is 14 amino acids. The germline gives CDR1 MNHEY, CDR2 SMNVEV (reference sequence). V was cut by 3 bases and J by 3 bases, with 8 bases left in between. CDR3: CASSFALYTGELFF. CDR3 DNA sequence: TGTGCCAGCAGTTTCGCACTTTACACCGGGGAGCTGTTTTTT.

V gene TRBV2 combines with J gene TRBJ1-5; 10 positions agree with TRBD1. CDR1 and CDR2 from the germline V gene are SNHLY and FYNNEI. The CDR3 is 19 amino acids. V lost 2 bases, J lost 5 bases, and 15 bases stayed unmatched. The CDR3 here is CASSEWLTGGANRDQPQHF. DNA of the CDR3: TGTGCCAGCAGTGAATGGTTGACAGGGGGCGCAAATAGGGATCAGCCCCAGCATTTT.

The chain recombines TRBV7-9 with TRBJ2-5; D is uncertain. This CDR3 spans 15 amino acids. Germline V gene data show CDR1 as SEHNR and CDR2 as FQNEAQ (reference sequence). Trimming left V 1 base short and J 1 base short, with 10 bases between. The CDR3 here is CASSLESLAQETQYF. CDR3 DNA sequence: TGTGCCAGCAGCTTAGAGTCTCTGGCCCAAGAGACCCAGTACTTC.